The next 28 T cell receptor beta chains were all read from a single sample in a study of shared clonotypes between healthy human individuals. The protocol was immunoSEQ multiplex PCR, while the TCRdb copy is restricted to in-frame clones and leaves out a portion. Found here are some 1.1 million clones, 70% to 80% of them singletons; the top ten hold approximately 0.95%. The sample consisted of memory CD4+ T cells from PBMCs. Subset of the sample: CD45RA-negative fraction. The receptor set was obtained from a young man in good health. Some clones in this sample may be carry-over from other donors' samples.

The CDR3 DNA sequence: TGTGCCACCACAGGGCGACTTCTTACCTACGAGCAGTACTTC. This codes for CATTGRLLTYEQYF. The rearrangement joins TRBV28 to TRBJ2-5; weak D call: TRBD1 (6 bases). The closer fit of TRBJ2-7 to the DNA end suggests the J call may be wrong. There are 14 residues in the CDR3. Germline V gene lookup returns CDR1 MDHEN and CDR2 SYDVKM.

A single count supports this clone. The gene calls are TRBV20-1 and TRBJ2-7; D is unclear. The germline V and J ends were trimmed by 0 bases and 7 bases, with 7 bases remaining between them. The CDR3 contains 11 residues. Per the germline V gene, CDR1 is DFQATT and CDR2 is SNEGSKA (reference sequence). CDR3 DNA: TGCAGTGCTAGAGATTTAAGGGAGCAGTACTTC. This translates into CSARDLREQYF.

The gene calls are TRBV11-2 and TRBJ2-2, with 7 positions matching TRBD1. Germline V CDR1 and CDR2: SGHAT, FQNNGV. V lost 1 base, J lost 6 bases, and 2 bases stayed unmatched. This CDR3 comprises 14 residues. CDR3: CASSLVDRAGELFF. CDR3 sequence (DNA): TGTGCCAGCAGCTTAGTCGACAGGGCCGGGGAGCTGTTTTTT.

This clone has a handful of counts. The CDR3 DNA reads as TGTGCCAGCAGTGATGGCAGGGGTGACCAGCCCCAGCATTTT. Translating gives CASSDGRGDQPQHF. The genes are TRBV2 and TRBJ1-5; D is possibly TRBD1 (6 bases). Trimming removed 3 bases at V and 7 bases at J, with 13 bases between. Germline V gives CDR1 SNHLY, CDR2 FYNNEI. The CDR3 is made up of 14 amino acids.

The chain links TRBV28 to TRBJ2-3, with D possibly being TRBD2 (5 bases). The CDR3 has 14 amino acids. Looked up from germline, CDR1 is MDHEN and CDR2 is SYDVKM. Between the trimmed V and J ends, which lost 7 bases and 7 bases, there was a span of 18 bases. The CDR3 spells CASNTMEDSYTQYF. The CDR3 DNA reads TGTGCCAGCAACACGATGGAGGATTCGTATACGCAGTATTTT.

This chain joins TRBV5-4 and TRBJ2-3, with 7 bases matching TRBD1. Germline CDR1 SGHNT, CDR2 YYREEE (reference sequence). V trimming: 2 bases; J trimming: 4 bases; junction bases outside the gene matches: 7. The CDR3 runs 15 residues. CDR3 residues: CASSLGGLSSDTQYF. The CDR3 DNA reads as TGTGCCAGCAGCTTAGGGGGCTTATCGTCAGATACGCAGTATTTT.

This rearrangement joins TRBV6-5 to TRBJ1-2; 8 bases are a match to TRBD1. J gave up 5 bases and V 6 bases, and 2 bases lay outside the gene matches. From germline, CDR1 is MNHEY and CDR2 SVGAGI. The length of the CDR3 is 12 residues. The CDR3 nucleotides read TGTGCCAGCAGCGGGACAGGATATGGCTACACCTTC. This sequence encodes CASSGTGYGYTF.

A word on this clone: This CDR3 is also generated by other DNA sequences in the sample. This chain links TRBV2 with TRBJ1-1; D remains ambiguous. The CDR3 totals 13 residues. Germline V gene sequence: CDR1 SNHLY, CDR2 FYNNEI. Trimming shortened V by 7 bases and J by 2 bases, and 11 bases separated the two germline ends. The CDR3 reads CASKSQTNTEAFF. The CDR3, as DNA: TGTGCCAGCAAATCACAGACCAACACTGAAGCTTTCTTT.

This clone was counted between two and nine times. CDR3 residues: CASSRSGRAVETQYF. The DNA for the CDR3 is TGTGCCAGCAGTCGTAGCGGGAGGGCCGTTGAGACCCAGTACTTC. The rearrangement uses TRBV28 and TRBJ2-5; TRBD2 matches at 11 bases. Germline CDR1 and CDR2: MDHEN and SYDVKM. There are 15 residues in the CDR3. V was clipped by 5 bases and J by 5 bases; unmatched bases: 7.

This clone was counted ten times or more. This chain links TRBV28 with TRBJ2-1, with D hard to call. V dropped 8 bases and J dropped 8 bases, with 10 bases sitting between them. From germline, CDR1 is MDHEN and CDR2 SYDVKM. This CDR3 is built from 11 residues. The CDR3 loop is CASGGFHEQFF. The CDR3 DNA reads as TGTGCCAGCGGTGGGTTTCATGAGCAGTTCTTC.

The CDR3 DNA reads TGCGCCAGCAGCCAAGATGCCCCGGGGCAGGCGTTGATCACTGAAGCTTTCTTT. It specifies CASSQDAPGQALITEAFF. The rearrangement joins TRBV4-1 to TRBJ1-1; tentative D call: TRBD1 (5 bases). Germline V gene sequence: CDR1 MGHRA, CDR2 YSYEKL. CDR3 size: 18 residues. Trimming cost V 0 bases and J 4 bases, with 21 bases left between them.

A single count supports this clone. This rearrangement joins TRBV10-3 to TRBJ2-7; TRBD1 matches 9 bases. The germline CDR1 and CDR2 sequences are ENHRY and SYGVKD. The CDR3 has 13 residues. Trimming cost V 4 bases and J 5 bases; bases outside gene matches: 3. The CDR3 DNA reads TGTGCCATCAGTGGCCGGACAGGGGACGAGCAGTACTTC. Its translation is CAISGRTGDEQYF.

Only a few counts were recorded for this clone. This rearrangement joins TRBV28 to TRBJ1-5; TRBD1 is a possible D gene (6 bases). Germline CDR1 reads MDHEN; CDR2 reads SYDVKM. V shed 6 bases and J shed 8 bases, with 11 bases lying between them. The CDR3 is made up of 12 amino acids. The CDR3 loop reads CASSRTEEPQHF. The CDR3 DNA is TGTGCCAGCAGCCGGACAGAGGAGCCCCAGCATTTT.

This clone has only a few counts. The rearrangement links TRBV7-2 to TRBJ2-7, with D perhaps matching TRBD1 (6 bases). The CDR3 extends over 16 amino acids. CDR1 and CDR2 from the germline V gene are SGHTA and FQGNSA. V was trimmed by 2 bases and J by 2 bases, leaving 16 bases between them. In DNA form, the CDR3 reads TGTGCCAGCAGCTTAAACGGGAACAGGGCCACCTACGAGCAGTACTTC. This encodes CASSLNGNRATYEQYF.

The DNA for the CDR3 is TGTGCCAGCAGTTTAGAGCAGGTTTTCACTGAGCAGTTCTTC. This codes for CASSLEQVFTEQFF. V is TRBV5-4 and J is TRBJ2-1, with unresolved D. The CDR3 contains 14 residues. The V gene's germline CDR1 is SGHNT and CDR2 YYREEE (reference sequence). Trimming pared 5 bases from V and 9 bases from J, leaving 18 bases between.

A single count supports this clone. The chain combines TRBV10-3 with TRBJ2-1; D ambiguous. Germline V CDR1 and CDR2: ENHRY, SYGVKD. V was cut by 7 bases and J by 3 bases, with 16 bases left in between. This CDR3 contains 15 residues. CDR3 sequence reads: CAIKGSREGYNEQFF. The CDR3 coding sequence is TGTGCCATCAAAGGCTCCCGTGAAGGCTACAATGAGCAGTTCTTC.

V and J are TRBV28 and TRBJ1-1; TRBD1 matches 12 bases. This CDR3 has 17 residues. After removal of 3 bases from V and 4 bases from J, the junction contained 9 bases not matched to a gene. Germline V lookup: CDR1 MDHEN, CDR2 SYDVKM. CDR3 coding DNA: TGTGCCAGCAGTTTCCTCCCGGGACAGGGGGCGAGCACTGAAGCTTTCTTT. This encodes CASSFLPGQGASTEAFF.

The chain carries TRBV20-1 and TRBJ1-4; no definite D call. CDR3 length equals 11 residues. The ends were cut back, 6 bases at V and 8 bases at J, with 10 bases in the middle. Looked up from germline, CDR1 is DFQATT and CDR2 is SNEGSKA (reference sequence). The CDR3 here is CSAPGGEKLFF. In DNA form, the CDR3 reads TGCAGTGCCCCTGGTGGGGAAAAACTGTTTTTT.

This clone was observed a single time. J is TRBJ2-1 and V is TRBV6-4; D possibly corresponds to TRBD2 (5 bases). This CDR3 contains 16 residues. Germline CDR1 is MRHNA and CDR2 is SNTAGT. V gave up 6 bases and J gave up 1 base, with 16 bases separating them. The CDR3 here is CASRARLASSYNEQFF. DNA for the CDR3: TGTGCCAGCAGGGCCCGGTTAGCGAGTTCCTACAATGAGCAGTTCTTC.

Turning to this clone: Within the sample, other DNA sequences also encode this same CDR3. The chain is built from TRBV5-1 and TRBJ2-5; D gene unclear. Deletions cut 0 bases from V and 2 bases from J, with 8 bases between. Germline loops: CDR1 SGHRS, CDR2 YFSETQ. The CDR3 is 14 amino acids. CDR3: CASSLEQPQETQYF. The CDR3 DNA reads TGCGCCAGCAGCTTGGAACAGCCTCAAGAGACCCAGTACTTC.

To note about this clone: Since a much larger clone is just one base distant, this may be a read error. This rearrangement joins TRBV6-5 to TRBJ2-3, with D possibly matching TRBD2 (5 bases). The length of the CDR3 is 13 residues. In germline, CDR1 is MNHEY, CDR2 SVGAGI. The V end lost 6 bases, the J end lost 0 bases, and 7 bases lay between the germline ends. The CDR3 sequence is CASSSGSTDTQYF. In DNA, the CDR3 is TGTGCCAGCAGCTCGGGAAGCACAGATACGCAGTATTTT.

The chain couples TRBV7-2 to TRBJ1-3, with 8 nucleotides matching TRBD1. The CDR3 consists of 15 residues. Germline-derived CDR1 and CDR2 are SGHTA and FQGNSA. J was trimmed by 4 bases and V by 2 bases; bases with no gene match: 4. Here the CDR3 reads CASSLSTGAGNTIYF. The CDR3, as DNA: TGTGCCAGCAGCTTATCGACAGGGGCCGGAAACACCATATATTTT.

This sequence joins TRBV27 and TRBJ2-3; a weak D match, TRBD2 (6 bases). The CDR3 extends over 15 amino acids. V was cut by 5 bases and J by 6 bases, with 18 bases left in between. Per germline, CDR1 MNHEY and CDR2 SMNVEV (reference sequence). In nucleotides, the CDR3 is TGTGCCAGCAGTGCTTGGACGGGAGAGAGGGATACGCAGTATTTT. Encoded protein: CASSAWTGERDTQYF.

V and J are TRBV6-1 and TRBJ1-5; the D gene is possibly TRBD1 (5 bases). The germline gives CDR1 MNHNS, CDR2 SASEGT. Trimming removed 0 bases at V and 6 bases at J, with 12 bases between. CDR3 size: 15 residues. CDR3 bases: TGTGCCAGCAGTGAAGCGAGGGGCCCGGGTCAGCCCCAGCATTTT. Protein: CASSEARGPGQPQHF.

The chain combines TRBV6-6 with TRBJ1-1; D is possibly TRBD1 (6 bases). Germline V gene data show CDR1 as MNHNY and CDR2 as SVGAGI (reference sequence). The length of the CDR3 is 14 residues. The germline V and J ends were trimmed by 4 bases and 4 bases, with 13 bases remaining between them. The CDR3: CASSFFQGSTEAFF. CDR3 bases: TGTGCCAGCAGTTTTTTCCAGGGGAGCACTGAAGCTTTCTTT.

The V gene is TRBV11-2, the J gene TRBJ2-5; TRBD2 matches 7 bases. The CDR3 has 19 amino acids. Germline CDR1 SGHAT, CDR2 FQNNGV. V shed 5 bases, J shed 2 bases, and the junction held 20 bases outside the gene matches. Here the CDR3 DNA reads TGTGCCAGCAGCCCCGGTTGGTCTAGCGGAGGAGGATGGCAAGAGACCCAGTACTTC. The encoded protein is CASSPGWSSGGGWQETQYF.

The chain recombines TRBV6-1 with TRBJ2-2; D may match TRBD1 or TRBD2 (5 bases each). The V end lost 6 bases, the J end lost 0 bases, and 8 bases lay between the germline ends. CDR3 length: 14 amino acids. CDR1 is MNHNS and CDR2 is SASEGT in the germline V gene. The CDR3, as DNA: TGTGCCAGCAGCAGGGACCCGAACACCGGGGAGCTGTTTTTT. Amino acids: CASSRDPNTGELFF.

The chain is built from TRBV2 and TRBJ2-1; D may be TRBD1 (6 bases). The germline CDR1 and CDR2 sequences are SNHLY and FYNNEI. CDR3 length: 16 residues. V lost 6 bases and J lost 8, with 23 bases in between. The CDR3 here is CASSEESGHLLDEQFF. CDR3 DNA: TGTGCCAGCAGCGAGGAGTCGGGACACCTTTTGGATGAGCAGTTCTTC.